Reported below is one T cell receptor (beta chain). TCR cDNA molecules each carried a unique molecular identifier. Each CDR3 protein is one row after TCRdb ran MiXCR on the 5' RACE reads. Of 40,000 to 55,000 distinct CDR3 sequences listed, about 6.5% are singletons. This entry is derived from a study of spatial heterogeneity in lung cancer. Study at large: The library had UMIs, and each TCR and UMI pair averaged more than ten raw reads.

Regarding time point: sample taken at primary tumor resection. Unsorted tumor, nontumor lung tissue or cryopreserved PBMC supplied the whole RNA. This receptor was obtained from a female donor with early-stage non-small cell lung cancer. The input for sequencing was PBMCs, taken at surgery.

DNA for the CDR3: TGTGCCAGCAGTTCGGGGCGGACCAACACTGAAGCTTTCTTT. Encoded protein: CASSSGRTNTEAFF. The chain couples TRBV27 to TRBJ1-1, with D perhaps TRBD1 (5 bases). The CDR3 sequence is 14 residues long. From germline, CDR1 is MNHEY and CDR2 SMNVEV (reference sequence). V dropped 4 bases and J dropped 2 bases, with 11 bases sitting between them.